This T cell receptor beta chain was identified during a study of shared clonotypes between healthy human individuals. Libraries were prepared by immunoSEQ multiplex PCR; TCRdb keeps only in-frame clonotypes and omits some of them. The sample shows under 650,000 clones, about 96% of them seen only once. CDR1 MGHDK and CDR2 SYGVNS come from the germline V gene. CDR3 length: 14 residues. The V gene end was trimmed by 5 bases and the J gene end by 0 bases; junction bases not matched to a gene: 3. The sample comprised naive CD4+ T cells sorted from blood. The subset is: CD45RA+ positively selected. The V and J genes are TRBV25-1 and TRBJ1-2; TRBD1 aligns across 7 bases. The clonotype comes from a woman in her twenties or thirties in good health. CDR3 DNA: TGTGCCAGCAGTTTCGGGACAGCTAACTATGGCTACACCTTC. It translates to CASSFGTANYGYTF.